This T cell receptor (beta chain) was observed in a study of blood T cell repertoires in COVID-19. Method: immunoSEQ multiplex PCR; TCRdb's copy keeps in-frame clones and lacks some. The sample has about 140,000 clones; over 75% are singletons. The V and J ends lost 4 bases and 0 bases respectively, with 10 bases between them. Germline-derived CDR1 and CDR2 are LGHDT and YNNKEL (reference sequence). The length of the CDR3 is 15 residues. This TCR came from a human donor in a cohort sampled during active COVID-19. The sequencing sample was made of peripheral blood. This chain joins TRBV3-1 (or the pseudogene TRBV3-2) and TRBJ2-4, with a possible D match to TRBD2 (6 bases). In DNA, the CDR3 is TGTGCCAGCAGCCGGACGGGACTAGCCAAAAACATTCAGTACTTC. Translated, it gives CASSRTGLAKNIQYF.